This TCR beta chain emerged from a study of cytomegalovirus exposure and HLA in healthy donors. Unrecorded immune exposure was likely among donors, who were nominally healthy when sampled. Study conclusions and caveats: A later analysis linked a missense DCLRE1C variant to TCR beta V- and J-gene trimming. Prior analysis indicated that the majority of TCR beta V segments exhibited productivity approximately 87% or approximately 30% of the time.

Remarks on this clone: The antigen is unknown. Different DNA sequences within this sample yield the same CDR3.

Use of 60 Vbeta and 13 Jbeta primers characterized the PCR. Assay: immunoSEQ multiplex PCR; the TCRdb copy retains only in-frame clones and omits some. In the table there are 150,000 to 200,000 clones, 68% of which are singletons. Sequencing was done on a sample of PBMCs. The origin of this receptor is a woman between 18 and 29 years old in good health and CMV-seropositive.

The CDR3: CASGLAGGLKGELFF. The CDR3 DNA reads as TGTGCCAGCGGACTAGCGGGAGGCTTAAAGGGGGAGCTGTTTTTT. The chain is built from TRBV6-1 and TRBJ2-2, with 14 bases fitting TRBD2. The CDR3 has 15 residues. Germline V gives CDR1 MNHNS, CDR2 SASEGT. The trim removed 8 bases at V and 8 bases at J, leaving 7 bases unmatched.